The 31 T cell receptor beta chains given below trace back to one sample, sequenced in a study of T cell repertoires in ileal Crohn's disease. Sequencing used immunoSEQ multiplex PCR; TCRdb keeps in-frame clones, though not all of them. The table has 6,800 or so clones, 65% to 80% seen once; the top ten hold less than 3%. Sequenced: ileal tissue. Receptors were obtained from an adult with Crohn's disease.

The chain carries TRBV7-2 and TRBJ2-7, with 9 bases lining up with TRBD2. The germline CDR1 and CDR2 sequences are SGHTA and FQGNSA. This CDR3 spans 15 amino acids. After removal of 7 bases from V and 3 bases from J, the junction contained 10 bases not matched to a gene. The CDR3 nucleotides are TGTGCCAGCAAGTACATAGCGGGAGATCGCTACGAGCAGTACTTC. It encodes CASKYIAGDRYEQYF.

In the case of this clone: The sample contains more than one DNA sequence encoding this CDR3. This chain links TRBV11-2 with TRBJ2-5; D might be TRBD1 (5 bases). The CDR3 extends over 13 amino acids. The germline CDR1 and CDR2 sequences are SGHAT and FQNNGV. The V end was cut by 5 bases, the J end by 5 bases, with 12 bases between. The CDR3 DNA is TGTGCCAGCAGCCCAGGGTATCGGGAGACCCAGTACTTC. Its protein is CASSPGYRETQYF.

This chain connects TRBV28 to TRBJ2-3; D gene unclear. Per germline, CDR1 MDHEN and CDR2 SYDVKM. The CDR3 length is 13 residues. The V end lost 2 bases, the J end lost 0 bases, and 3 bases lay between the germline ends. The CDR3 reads CASSLRSTDTQYF. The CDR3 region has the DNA TGTGCCAGCAGTTTACGTAGCACAGATACGCAGTATTTT.

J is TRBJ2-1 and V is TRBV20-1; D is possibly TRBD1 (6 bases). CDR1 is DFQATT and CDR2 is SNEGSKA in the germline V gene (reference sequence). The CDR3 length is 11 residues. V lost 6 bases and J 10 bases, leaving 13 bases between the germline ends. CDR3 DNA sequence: TGCAGTGCACGCAACAGGGACGAGCAGTTCTTC. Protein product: CSARNRDEQFF.

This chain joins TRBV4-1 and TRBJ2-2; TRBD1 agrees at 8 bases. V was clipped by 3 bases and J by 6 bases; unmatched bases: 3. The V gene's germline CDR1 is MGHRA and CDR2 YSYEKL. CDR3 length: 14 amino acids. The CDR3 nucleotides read TGCGCCAGCAGCCATGGACAGGGCGCCGGGGAGCTGTTTTTT. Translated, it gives CASSHGQGAGELFF.

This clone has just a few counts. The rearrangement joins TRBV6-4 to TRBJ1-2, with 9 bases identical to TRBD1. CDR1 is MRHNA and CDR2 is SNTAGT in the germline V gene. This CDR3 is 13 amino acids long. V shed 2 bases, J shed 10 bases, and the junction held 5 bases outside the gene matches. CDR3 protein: CASSDGGQGVYTF. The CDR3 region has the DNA TGTGCCAGCAGTGACGGGGGACAGGGTGTCTACACCTTC.

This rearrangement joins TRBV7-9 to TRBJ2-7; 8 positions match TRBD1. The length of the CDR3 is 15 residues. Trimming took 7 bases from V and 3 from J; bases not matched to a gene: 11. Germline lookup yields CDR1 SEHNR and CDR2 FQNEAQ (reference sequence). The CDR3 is CASISTGTGNYEQYF. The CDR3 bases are TGTGCCAGCATCTCGACCGGGACAGGTAACTACGAGCAGTACTTC. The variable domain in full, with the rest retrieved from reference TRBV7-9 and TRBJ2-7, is DTGVSQNPRHKITKRGQNVTFRCDPISEHNRLYWYRQTLGQGPEFLTYFQNEAQLEKSRLLSDRFSAERPKGSFSTLEIQRTEQGDSAMYLCASISTGTGNYEQYFGPGTRLTVT.

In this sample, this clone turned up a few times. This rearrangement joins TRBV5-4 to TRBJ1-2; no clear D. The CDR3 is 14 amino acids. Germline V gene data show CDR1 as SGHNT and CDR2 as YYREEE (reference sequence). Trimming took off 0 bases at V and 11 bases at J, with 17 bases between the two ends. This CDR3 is CASSLGGLGSRYTF. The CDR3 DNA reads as TGTGCCAGCAGCTTGGGCGGACTAGGGAGTAGGTACACCTTC.

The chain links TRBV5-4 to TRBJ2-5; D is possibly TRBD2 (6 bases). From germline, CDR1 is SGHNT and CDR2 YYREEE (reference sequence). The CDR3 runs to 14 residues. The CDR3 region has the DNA TGTGCGACTCAAGGGGCGGGGTTTGGCGAGACCCAGTACTTC. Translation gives CATQGAGFGETQYF.

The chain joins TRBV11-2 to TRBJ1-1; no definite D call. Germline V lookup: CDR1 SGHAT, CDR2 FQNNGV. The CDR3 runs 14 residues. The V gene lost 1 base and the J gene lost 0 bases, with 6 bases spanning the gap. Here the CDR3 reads CASSLGRVNTEAFF. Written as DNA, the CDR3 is TGTGCCAGCAGCTTAGGGAGGGTGAACACTGAAGCTTTCTTT.

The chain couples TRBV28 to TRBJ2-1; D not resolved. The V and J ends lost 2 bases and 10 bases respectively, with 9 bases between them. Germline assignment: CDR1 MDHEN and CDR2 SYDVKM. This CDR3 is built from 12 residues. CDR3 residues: CASSLGQTEQFF. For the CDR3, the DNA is TGTGCCAGCAGTTTAGGGCAAACGGAGCAGTTCTTC.

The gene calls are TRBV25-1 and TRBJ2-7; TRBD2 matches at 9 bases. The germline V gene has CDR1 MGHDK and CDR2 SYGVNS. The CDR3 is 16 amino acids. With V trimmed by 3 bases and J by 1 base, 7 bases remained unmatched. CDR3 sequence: CASSESLAGTSYEQYF. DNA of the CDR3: TGTGCCAGCAGTGAGTCCCTAGCGGGGACTTCCTACGAGCAGTACTTC.

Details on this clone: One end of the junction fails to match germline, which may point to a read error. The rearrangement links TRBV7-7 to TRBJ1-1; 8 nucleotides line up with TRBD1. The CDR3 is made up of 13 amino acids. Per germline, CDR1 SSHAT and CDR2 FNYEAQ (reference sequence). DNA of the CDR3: TGTGCTAGCAGCACCCGACAGGGGAGTGAAGCTTTCTTT. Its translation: CASSTRQGSEAFF.

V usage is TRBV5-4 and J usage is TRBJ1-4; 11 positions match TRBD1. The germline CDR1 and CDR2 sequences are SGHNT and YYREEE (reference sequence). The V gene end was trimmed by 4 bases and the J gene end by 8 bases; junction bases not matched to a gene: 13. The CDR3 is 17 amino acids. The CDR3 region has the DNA TGTGCCAGCAGCGACCGGGACAGGGGGTTAATTGGCGAAAAACTGTTTTTT. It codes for CASSDRDRGLIGEKLFF.

The CDR3 spells CASGQVNTGELFF. As DNA, the CDR3 is TGTGCCAGTGGTCAGGTGAACACCGGGGAGCTGTTTTTT. The genes are TRBV6-1 and TRBJ2-2; D gene uncertain. V was shortened by 9 bases and J by 1 base, with 9 bases between the two germline ends. The CDR3 length is 13 residues. Germline values: CDR1 MNHNS, CDR2 SASEGT.

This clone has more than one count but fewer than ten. Here the CDR3 reads CASSEAGDSYYQPQHF. The CDR3 DNA reads TGTGCCAGCAGTGAAGCGGGGGACAGCTATTATCAGCCCCAGCATTTT. V gene TRBV6-1 combines with J gene TRBJ1-5; 7 positions agree with TRBD1. The junction had 7 bases not matched to a gene; V was cut back by 0 bases and J by 5 bases. The CDR3 runs 16 residues. The V gene's germline CDR1 is MNHNS and CDR2 SASEGT.

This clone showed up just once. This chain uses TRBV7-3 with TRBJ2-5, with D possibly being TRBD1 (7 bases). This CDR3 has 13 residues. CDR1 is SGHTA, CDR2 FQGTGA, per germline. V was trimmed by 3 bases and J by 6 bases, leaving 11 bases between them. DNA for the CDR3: TGTGCCAGCAGCTTGGAGGGGGCTAAGACCCAGTACTTC. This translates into CASSLEGAKTQYF. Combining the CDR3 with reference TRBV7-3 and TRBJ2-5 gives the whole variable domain GAGVSQTPSNKVTEKGKYVELRCDPISGHTALYWYRQSLGQGPEFLIYFQGTGAADDSGLPNDRFFAVRPEGSVSTLKIQRTERGDSAVYLCASSLEGAKTQYFGPGTRLLVL.

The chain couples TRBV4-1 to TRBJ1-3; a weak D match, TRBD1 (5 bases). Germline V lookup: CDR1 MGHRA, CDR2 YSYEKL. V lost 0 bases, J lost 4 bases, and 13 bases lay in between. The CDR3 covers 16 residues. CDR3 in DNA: TGCGCCAGCAGCCAAGAGGGGCAAATGTCCGGAAACACCATATATTTT. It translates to CASSQEGQMSGNTIYF.

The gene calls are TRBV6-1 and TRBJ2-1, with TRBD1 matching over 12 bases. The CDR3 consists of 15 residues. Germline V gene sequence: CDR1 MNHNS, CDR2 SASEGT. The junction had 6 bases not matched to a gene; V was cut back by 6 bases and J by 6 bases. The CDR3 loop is CASRRGQGAVNEQFF. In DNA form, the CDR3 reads TGTGCCAGCAGGAGGGGACAGGGGGCAGTCAATGAGCAGTTCTTC.

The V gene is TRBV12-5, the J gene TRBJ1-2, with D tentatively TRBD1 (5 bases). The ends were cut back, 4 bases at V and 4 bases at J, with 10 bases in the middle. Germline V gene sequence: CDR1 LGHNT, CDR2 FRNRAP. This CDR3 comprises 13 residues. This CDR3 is CASGSDSVYGYTF. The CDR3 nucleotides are TGTGCTAGTGGTTCTGACAGTGTCTATGGCTACACCTTC.

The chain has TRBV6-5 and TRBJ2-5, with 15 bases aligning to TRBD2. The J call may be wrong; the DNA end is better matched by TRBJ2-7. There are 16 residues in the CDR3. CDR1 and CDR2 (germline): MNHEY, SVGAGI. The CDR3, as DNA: TGTGCCAGCAGTTACTCGGGACTAGCGGGAGGTTACGAGCAGTACTTC. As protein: CASSYSGLAGGYEQYF.

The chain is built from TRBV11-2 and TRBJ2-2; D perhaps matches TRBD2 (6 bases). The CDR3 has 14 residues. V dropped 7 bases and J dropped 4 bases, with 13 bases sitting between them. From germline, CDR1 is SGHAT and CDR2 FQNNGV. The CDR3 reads CASIPGLLTGELFF. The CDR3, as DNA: TGTGCCAGCATCCCGGGACTCCTCACCGGGGAGCTGTTTTTT.

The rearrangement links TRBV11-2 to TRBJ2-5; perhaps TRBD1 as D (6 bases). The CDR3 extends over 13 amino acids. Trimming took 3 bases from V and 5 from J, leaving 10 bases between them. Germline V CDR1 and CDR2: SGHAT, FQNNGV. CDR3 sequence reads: CASSFGQRETQYF. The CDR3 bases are TGTGCCAGCAGCTTCGGACAGCGTGAGACCCAGTACTTC.

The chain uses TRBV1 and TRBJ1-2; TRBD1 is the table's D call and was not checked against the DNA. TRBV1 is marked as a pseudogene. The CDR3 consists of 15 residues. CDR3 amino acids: CTSSQDKGRGRGYTF. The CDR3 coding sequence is TGCACCAGCAGCCAAGATAAGGGCAGGGGGCGCGGCTACACCTTC.

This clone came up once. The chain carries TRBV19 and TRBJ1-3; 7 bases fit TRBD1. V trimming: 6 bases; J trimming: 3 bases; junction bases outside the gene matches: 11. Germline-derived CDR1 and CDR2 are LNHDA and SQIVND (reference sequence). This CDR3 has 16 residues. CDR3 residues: CASRIPGGTGGNTIYF. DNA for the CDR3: TGTGCCAGTAGAATTCCAGGGGGGACGGGTGGAAACACCATATATTTT.

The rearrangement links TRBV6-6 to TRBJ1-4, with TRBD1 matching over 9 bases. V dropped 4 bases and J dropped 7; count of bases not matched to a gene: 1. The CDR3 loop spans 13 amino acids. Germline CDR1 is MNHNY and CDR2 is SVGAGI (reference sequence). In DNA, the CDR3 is TGTGCCAGCAGTTGGGACAGGGTTGAAAAACTGTTTTTT. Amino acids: CASSWDRVEKLFF.

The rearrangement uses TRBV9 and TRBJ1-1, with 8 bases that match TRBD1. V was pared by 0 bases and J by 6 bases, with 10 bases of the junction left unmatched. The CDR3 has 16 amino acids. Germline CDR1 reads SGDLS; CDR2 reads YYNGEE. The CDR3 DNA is TGTGCCAGCAGCGTAGACGAGGGCAGGGGGCGTCCTGAAGCTTTCTTT. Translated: CASSVDEGRGRPEAFF.

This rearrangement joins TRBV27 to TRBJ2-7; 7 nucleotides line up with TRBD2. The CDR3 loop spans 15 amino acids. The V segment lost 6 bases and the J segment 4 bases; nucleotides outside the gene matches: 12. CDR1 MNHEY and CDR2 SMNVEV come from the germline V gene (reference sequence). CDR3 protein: CASSQFRRESYEQYF. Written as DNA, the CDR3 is TGTGCCAGCAGCCAGTTTAGGCGGGAGAGTTACGAGCAGTACTTC.

This chain's CDR3 is CASSPGLAEKLFF. For the CDR3, the DNA is TGTGCCAGCTCACCAGGGCTAGCTGAAAAACTGTTTTTT. J is TRBJ1-4 and V is TRBV18; unclear D gene. Germline CDR1 KGHSH, CDR2 LQKENI. The CDR3 totals 13 residues. V shed 2 bases and J shed 7 bases, with 8 bases lying between them.

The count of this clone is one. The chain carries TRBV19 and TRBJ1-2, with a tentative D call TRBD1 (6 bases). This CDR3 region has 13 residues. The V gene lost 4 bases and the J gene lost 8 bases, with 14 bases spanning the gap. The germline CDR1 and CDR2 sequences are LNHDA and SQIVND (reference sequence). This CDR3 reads CASSSSGVGGYTF. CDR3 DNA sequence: TGTGCCAGTAGTAGTTCAGGGGTAGGAGGCTACACCTTC.

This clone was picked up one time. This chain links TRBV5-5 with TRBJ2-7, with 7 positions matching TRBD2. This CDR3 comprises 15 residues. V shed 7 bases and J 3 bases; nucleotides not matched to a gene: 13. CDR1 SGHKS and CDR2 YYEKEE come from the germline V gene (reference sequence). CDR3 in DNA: TGTGCCAGCGGTTTGGAGGGAGCGGGGTTCTACGAGCAGTACTTC. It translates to CASGLEGAGFYEQYF.